This T cell receptor (beta chain) was recovered during a study of CD8 T cells in ankylosing spondylitis. Trimming pared 3 bases from V and 11 bases from J, leaving 13 bases between. The CDR3 is made up of 12 amino acids. Study results and caveats: Within peripheral blood, clones linked to disease were CD8+ and relatively rare.

Regarding this clonotype: Antigen specificity is unknown.

TCRdb ran MiXCR on the 5' RACE reads and lists one entry per CDR3 protein. The sample includes about 260,000 distinct CDR3 sequences, roughly a quarter seen only once; the top ten take roughly 0.67%. The TCR sequence derives from a male donor with ankylosing spondylitis or in good health (not recorded which). The V and J genes are TRBV12-3 or TRBV12-4 and TRBJ1-1; D is unclear. Material: blood, either unsorted or a sorted T cell fraction (not recorded which). CDR3 loop: CASSFGSVGAFF. Written as DNA, the CDR3 is TGTGCCAGCAGTTTTGGGTCCGTGGGGGCTTTCTTT.